This entry lists 11 T cell receptor beta chains sequenced from one sample in a study of cytomegalovirus exposure and HLA in healthy donors. Only in-frame clones appear in the TCRdb table, and some are missing; sequencing was by immunoSEQ multiplex PCR. The profile covers about 63,000 clones, with over 90% appearing a single time and approximately 6.8% taken by the ten largest. The sequenced sample was PBMCs. The origin of the receptors is a woman aged 18-30 years in good health and CMV-seropositive.

The chain links TRBV21-1 to TRBJ2-7; TRBD1 is the table's D call and was not checked against the DNA. TRBV21-1 is noted as a pseudogene. CDR3 size: 16 residues. CDR3 protein: CASSKASRLRSYEQYF. CDR3 coding DNA: TGTGCCAGCAGCAAAGCGTCCAGGCTACGTTCCTACGAGCAGTACTTC.

The J gene is TRBJ1-5, the V gene TRBV21-1; the table's D call, TRBD1, has no DNA check behind it. TRBV21-1 is an annotated pseudogene. There are 14 residues in the CDR3. CDR3 coding DNA: TGTGCCAGCAGCAAACCAGGGATCGGCGGCCCCCAGCATTTT. Translated, it gives CASSKPGIGGPQHF.

The chain combines TRBV6-1 with TRBJ2-3; the D gene is possibly TRBD1 (6 bases). This CDR3 region has 19 residues. Trimming took 4 bases from V and 4 from J, leaving 27 bases between them. Germline V CDR1 and CDR2: MNHNS, SASEGT. The chain's CDR3 is CASSGTGPARGLVPDTQYF. The CDR3 DNA reads as TGTGCCAGCAGTGGTACGGGCCCGGCCAGGGGTTTAGTGCCAGATACGCAGTATTTT.

The rearrangement links TRBV7-2 to TRBJ2-7, with 9 positions matching TRBD2. The germline CDR1 and CDR2 sequences are SGHTA and FQGNSA. The J segment lost 2 bases and the V segment lost 2 bases, leaving 10 bases of the junction unmatched. The CDR3 has 17 amino acids. The CDR3 DNA follows: TGTGCCAGCAGCTTATTTTTATCACTAGCGGGTGCCTACGAGCAGTACTTC. Residues: CASSLFLSLAGAYEQYF.

This clone was detected only once. The rearrangement links TRBV25-1 to TRBJ1-4, with TRBD1 matching 8 bases. Trimming took 3 bases from V and 8 from J; bases not matched to a gene: 8. In germline, CDR1 is MGHDK, CDR2 SYGVNS. The CDR3 runs to 15 residues. The CDR3 loop reads CASSDSGTGREKLFF. The DNA for the CDR3 is TGTGCCAGCAGTGATTCCGGGACAGGTCGCGAAAAACTGTTTTTT.

CDR3 sequence: CASRRTTGYNEQFF. The CDR3 DNA sequence: TGTGCCAGCAGGAGAACGACAGGGTACAATGAGCAGTTCTTC. This chain uses TRBV5-6 with TRBJ2-1, with 7 bases identical to TRBD1. This CDR3 is built from 14 residues. CDR1 and CDR2 from the germline V gene are SGHDT and YYEEEE. J was trimmed by 4 bases and V by 5 bases; bases with no gene match: 6.

This chain links TRBV4-1 with TRBJ1-1; 8 bases match TRBD1. The V segment lost 6 bases and the J segment 1 base; nucleotides outside the gene matches: 4. The CDR3 consists of 14 residues. CDR1 is MGHRA, CDR2 YSYEKL, per germline. CDR3 residues: CASSSGQGNTEAFF. In nucleotides, the CDR3 is TGCGCCAGCAGTTCAGGACAGGGGAACACTGAAGCTTTCTTT.

Here the CDR3 DNA reads TGTGCCAGCAGCTTACCCGGGGGACACACCGGGGAGCTGTTTTTT. This encodes CASSLPGGHTGELFF. The chain uses TRBV7-9 and TRBJ2-2; TRBD2 might be the D (6 bases). This CDR3 has 15 residues. Germline loops: CDR1 SEHNR, CDR2 FQNEAQ (reference sequence). V lost 2 bases to trimming and J lost 3 bases, with 10 bases between them.

This chain joins TRBV27 and TRBJ1-2; weak D call: TRBD1 (5 bases). V was clipped by 0 bases and J by 7 bases, with 6 bases between them. There are 12 residues in the CDR3. Germline CDR1 MNHEY, CDR2 SMNVEV (reference sequence). The CDR3 sequence: CASSLSGVGYTF. The CDR3 DNA is TGTGCCAGCAGTTTATCAGGGGTTGGCTACACCTTC.

This sequence joins TRBV9 and TRBJ2-5; 12 bases map to TRBD2. Germline CDR1 SGDLS, CDR2 YYNGEE. The CDR3 loop spans 17 amino acids. V was clipped by 0 bases and J by 3 bases; unmatched bases: 6. In DNA form, the CDR3 reads TGTGCCAGCAGCGTAGTAGCTAGCGGGAGGGGGAAAGAGACCCAGTACTTC. Translating it yields CASSVVASGRGKETQYF.

The chain employs TRBV6-6 and TRBJ2-7; 9 bases line up with TRBD2. The CDR3 totals 16 residues. CDR1 is MNHNY, CDR2 SVGAGI, per germline (reference sequence). V lost 1 base, J lost 0 bases, and 4 bases stayed unmatched. The CDR3 sequence is CASSYFSGGSSYEQYF. The CDR3 DNA follows: TGTGCCAGCAGTTACTTTAGCGGGGGTAGCTCCTACGAGCAGTACTTC.